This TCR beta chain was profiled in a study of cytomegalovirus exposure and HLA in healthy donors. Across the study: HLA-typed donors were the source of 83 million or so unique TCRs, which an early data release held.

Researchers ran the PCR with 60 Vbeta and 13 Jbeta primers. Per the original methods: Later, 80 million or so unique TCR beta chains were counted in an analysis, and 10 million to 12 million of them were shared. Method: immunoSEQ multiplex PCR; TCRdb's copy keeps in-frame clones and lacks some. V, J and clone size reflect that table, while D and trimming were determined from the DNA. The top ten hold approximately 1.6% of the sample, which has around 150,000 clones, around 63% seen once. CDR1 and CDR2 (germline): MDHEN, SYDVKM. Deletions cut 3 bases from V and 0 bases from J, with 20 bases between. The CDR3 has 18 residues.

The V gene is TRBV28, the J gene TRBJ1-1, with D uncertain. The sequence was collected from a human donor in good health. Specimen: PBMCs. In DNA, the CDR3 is TGTGCCAGCAGTTTCCCCCTGACACTAGGAGAAATGAACACTGAAGCTTTCTTT. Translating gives CASSFPLTLGEMNTEAFF.